This TCR beta chain emerged from a study of cytomegalovirus exposure and HLA in healthy donors. J was trimmed by 7 bases and V by 3 bases; bases with no gene match: 4. Germline assignment: CDR1 SGHDT and CDR2 YYEEEE. The CDR3 is made up of 14 amino acids. In the PCR, 60 Vbeta and 13 Jbeta primers were used. Method: immunoSEQ multiplex PCR; TCRdb's copy keeps in-frame clones and lacks some. Among some 130,000 clones listed, 80% were seen once. The clonotype comes from a man in his thirties or forties in good health. Sequencing was performed on PBMCs. The chain combines TRBV5-6 with TRBJ1-6; 7 nucleotides match TRBD1. The CDR3 spells CASSYRDRNSPLHF. CDR3 nucleotide sequence: TGTGCCAGCAGCTACCGGGACAGAAATTCACCCCTCCACTTT.